These 25 T cell receptor beta chains originate from one sample sequenced in a study of T cell responses to AZD1222 COVID-19 vaccine (dated by TCRdb to the early 2020s). To prepare the library, the immunoSEQ multiplex PCR assay was applied. What TCRdb holds here is the immuneACCESS table cut down to in-frame rearrangements. Part of the clones is not present; checked against another copy, under half of the missing clones reflect an unresolved V gene, and the others are unexplained. The sample contains about 150,000 clones, approximately 86% of them found a single time. More than 6.5% of the sample comes from the top ten. The sample's time point, from its label and the paper: sample from adult after SARS-CoV-2 infection, after symptom onset. The material sequenced was peripheral blood, taken after recovery from COVID-19. The receptor source for this set is an adult who had recovered from COVID-19.

About this clone itself: An end of the junction does not agree with germline; a read error may underlie this. The chain carries TRBV2 and TRBJ2-1; D is unclear. Germline V gene data show CDR1 as SNHLY and CDR2 as FYNNEI. The CDR3 is 14 amino acids. The CDR3 spells CASRETLSYNEQFF. CDR3 bases: TGTGCCAGCCGTGAGACACTCTCCTACAATGAGCAGTTCTTC.

This clone was counted a single time. For the CDR3, the DNA is TGTGCCAGTAGTATGGGACAGGGGGCTTCGAACACCGGGGAGCTGTTTTTT. Translating it yields CASSMGQGASNTGELFF. This sequence joins TRBV19 and TRBJ2-2, with 12 bases matching TRBD1. There are 17 residues in the CDR3. CDR1 and CDR2 from the germline V gene are LNHDA and SQIVND (reference sequence). With 3 bases clipped from V and 0 bases from J, the junction kept 2 bases outside the gene matches.

The V call is TRBV4-1, the J call TRBJ1-6, with D unclear. The CDR3 covers 15 residues. Trimming took 0 bases from V and 4 from J, leaving 7 bases between them. Germline CDR1 is MGHRA and CDR2 is YSYEKL. The CDR3: CASSQDEQYNSPLHF. The DNA for the CDR3 is TGCGCCAGCAGCCAAGATGAACAGTATAATTCACCCCTCCACTTT.

The rearrangement links TRBV19 to TRBJ2-3; 11 nucleotides agree with TRBD1. The trim removed 3 bases at V and 4 bases at J, leaving 3 bases unmatched. CDR3 length: 15 residues. Germline assignment: CDR1 LNHDA and CDR2 SQIVND (reference sequence). CDR3 residues: CASSIPGQGADTQYF. The CDR3 DNA follows: TGTGCCAGTAGTATTCCGGGACAGGGGGCAGATACGCAGTATTTT.

The chain uses TRBV10-3 and TRBJ1-1, with D possibly TRBD1 on 6 matching bases. The CDR3 covers 16 residues. Germline V lookup: CDR1 ENHRY, CDR2 SYGVKD. V shed 6 bases and J shed 4 bases, with 21 bases lying between them. Here the CDR3 DNA reads TGTGCCATCAGGCAGGATAATGGAGGGGGGAGCACTGAAGCTTTCTTT. Protein sequence: CAIRQDNGGGSTEAFF.

This chain connects TRBV6-5 to TRBJ2-7; D ambiguous. The CDR3 runs to 14 residues. Trimming stripped 6 bases from V and 0 bases from J, with 12 bases between. Per the germline V gene, CDR1 is MNHEY and CDR2 is SVGAGI. CDR3 coding DNA: TGTGCCAGCAGGACGTCTTGGAACTCCTACGAGCAGTACTTC. Encoded protein: CASRTSWNSYEQYF.

The chain has TRBV7-9 and TRBJ2-7, with 9 bases identical to TRBD2. In germline, CDR1 is SEHNR, CDR2 FQNEAQ (reference sequence). The V segment lost 4 bases and the J segment 2 bases; nucleotides outside the gene matches: 12. The length of the CDR3 is 17 residues. For the CDR3, the DNA is TGTGCCAGCAGCTATTTTGGGTCTGGGACTAGCACCTACGAGCAGTACTTC. Translated: CASSYFGSGTSTYEQYF.

The V and J genes are TRBV5-4 and TRBJ1-2; D not resolved. Germline assignment: CDR1 SGHNT and CDR2 YYREEE (reference sequence). This CDR3 is built from 12 residues. Trimming took 1 base from V and 8 from J, leaving 9 bases between them. CDR3 sequence (DNA): TGTGCCAGCAGCTTGATGCCCGACGGCTACACCTTC. Protein: CASSLMPDGYTF.

The gene calls are TRBV18 and TRBJ2-5; weak D call: TRBD2 (6 bases). This CDR3 spans 13 amino acids. Trimming removed 2 bases at V and 9 bases at J, with 13 bases between. The V gene's germline CDR1 is KGHSH and CDR2 LQKENI. The CDR3 region is CASSPGTGDPQYF. CDR3 DNA sequence: TGTGCCAGCTCACCAGGAACGGGGGATCCCCAGTACTTC.

The V and J genes are TRBV5-1 and TRBJ2-7, with 7 bases identical to TRBD2. The V and J ends lost 1 base and 0 bases, in that order; junction bases with no gene match: 4. The CDR3 has 15 amino acids. Germline loops: CDR1 SGHRS, CDR2 YFSETQ. Here the CDR3 DNA reads TGCGCCAGCAGCTTGAACAGCGGGAACTCCTACGAGCAGTACTTC. It yields the protein CASSLNSGNSYEQYF. The full variable domain, its missing parts supplied by reference TRBV5-1 and TRBJ2-7, is KAGVTQTPRYLIKTRGQQVTLSCSPISGHRSVSWYQQTPGQGLQFLFEYFSETQRNKGNFPGRFSGRQFSNSRSEMNVSTLELGDSALYLCASSLNSGNSYEQYFGPGTRLTVT.

The chain is built from TRBV5-1 and TRBJ2-3; TRBD2 aligns across 9 bases. The CDR3 covers 15 residues. Germline trimming cut 3 bases from V and 1 base from J; bases unmatched to any gene: 3. Per germline, CDR1 SGHRS and CDR2 YFSETQ. The chain's CDR3 is CASSYSGSGTDTQYF. The CDR3 DNA sequence: TGCGCCAGCAGCTATAGCGGGAGTGGCACAGATACGCAGTATTTT.

This clone was recorded a few times. The chain employs TRBV25-1 and TRBJ1-1; D perhaps matches TRBD1 (5 bases). The V gene lost 8 bases and the J gene lost 4 bases, with 11 bases spanning the gap. CDR1 is MGHDK and CDR2 is SYGVNS in the germline V gene. The CDR3 has 12 residues. CDR3 protein: CASGQKSTEAFF. The CDR3 DNA reads as TGTGCCAGCGGACAAAAAAGCACTGAAGCTTTCTTT. The full variable domain, rest sourced from reference TRBV25-1 and TRBJ1-1, is EADIYQTPRYLVIGTGKKITLECSQTMGHDKMYWYQQDPGMELHLIHYSYGVNSTEKGDLSSESTVSRIRTEHFPLTLESARPSHTSQYLCASGQKSTEAFFGQGTRLTVV.

This chain uses TRBV5-6 with TRBJ1-5; no clear D gene. Germline CDR1 and CDR2: SGHDT and YYEEEE. This CDR3 region has 14 residues. Deletions cut 4 bases from V and 6 bases from J, with 14 bases between. The CDR3 DNA reads as TGTGCCAGCAGCACGTCCGGGATAGGTCAGCCCCAGCATTTT. Protein: CASSTSGIGQPQHF.

V and J are TRBV5-5 and TRBJ2-7, with 8 nucleotides matching TRBD1. V trimming: 4 bases; J trimming: 3 bases; junction bases outside the gene matches: 9. This CDR3 has 15 residues. Germline loops: CDR1 SGHKS, CDR2 YYEKEE (reference sequence). The CDR3 DNA is TGTGCCAGCAGCCCTGGACAGGGAGGATTCTACGAGCAGTACTTC. Translated: CASSPGQGGFYEQYF.

This clone was seen just once. J is TRBJ1-4 and V is TRBV28, with D tentatively TRBD1 (6 bases). The V gene lost 6 bases and the J gene lost 10 bases, with 24 bases spanning the gap. The CDR3 is 16 amino acids. The germline CDR1 and CDR2 sequences are MDHEN and SYDVKM. The CDR3 coding sequence is TGTGCCAGCAGACTTTCCACAGGGTTAGGGAGTGGAAAACTGTTTTTT. This sequence encodes CASRLSTGLGSGKLFF.

This clone was seen a handful of times. This rearrangement joins TRBV29-1 to TRBJ2-1; 11 bases line up with TRBD2. V trimming: 6 bases; J trimming: 6 bases; junction bases outside the gene matches: 16. The CDR3 is 17 amino acids. Germline values: CDR1 SQVTM, CDR2 ANQGSEA. For the CDR3, the DNA is TGCAGCGTCGTGCCAATCAAACTAGCGGGAGCAAGCAATGAGCAGTTCTTC. Protein: CSVVPIKLAGASNEQFF.

The rearrangement uses TRBV28 and TRBJ2-7; no firm D call. Germline V gene data show CDR1 as MDHEN and CDR2 as SYDVKM. The germline V and J ends were trimmed by 5 bases and 0 bases, with 8 bases remaining between them. The CDR3 consists of 13 residues. The CDR3 sequence is CASSVKSSYEQYF. The CDR3 bases are TGTGCCAGCAGTGTGAAGAGCTCCTACGAGCAGTACTTC.

The CDR3 coding sequence is TGTGCCAGCACTCCAGGGGGCCCAGTCTTTAATTCACCCCTCCACTTT. Translated: CASTPGGPVFNSPLHF. The chain carries TRBV28 and TRBJ1-6, with 8 bases aligning to TRBD1. CDR3 length: 16 amino acids. Germline V gene data show CDR1 as MDHEN and CDR2 as SYDVKM. V gave up 7 bases and J gave up 6 bases; unmatched junction bases: 11. The complete variable domain, with remaining parts taken from reference TRBV28 and TRBJ1-6, reads DVKVTQSSRYLVKRTGEKVFLECVQDMDHENMFWYRQDPGLGLRLIYFSYDVKMKEKGDIPEGYSVSREKKERFSLILESASTNQTSMYLCASTPGGPVFNSPLHFGNGTRLTVT.

This clone has just one count. V and J are TRBV5-4 and TRBJ2-6; D is unresolved. This CDR3 is 20 amino acids long. Germline V gene sequence: CDR1 SGHNT, CDR2 YYREEE (reference sequence). The germline V and J ends were trimmed by 3 bases and 0 bases, with 22 bases remaining between them. CDR3 loop: CASSYSSLSNWVSGANVLTF. The CDR3 bases are TGTGCCAGCAGCTACAGCAGCTTAAGTAACTGGGTCTCTGGGGCCAACGTCCTGACTTTC.

V gene TRBV29-1 combines with J gene TRBJ2-4; 11 bases agree with TRBD2. CDR1 and CDR2 (germline): SQVTM, ANQGSEA. V lost 5 bases, J lost 0 bases, and 6 bases stayed unmatched. The CDR3 consists of 16 residues. The CDR3 nucleotides read TGCAGCGTTTCCTCGGGACTAGCGGTAGCCAAAAACATTCAGTACTTC. Protein sequence: CSVSSGLAVAKNIQYF. Full variable domain (missing parts from reference TRBV29-1 and TRBJ2-4): SAVISQKPSRDICQRGTSLTIQCQVDSQVTMMFWYRQQPGQSLTLIATANQGSEATYESGFVIDKFPISRPNLTFSTLTVSNMSPEDSSIYLCSVSSGLAVAKNIQYFGAGTRLSVL.

The V and J genes are TRBV28 and TRBJ2-5; TRBD1 is a possible D gene (6 bases). CDR3 length: 13 amino acids. V dropped 1 base and J dropped 5 bases, with 8 bases sitting between them. Germline V gene lookup returns CDR1 MDHEN and CDR2 SYDVKM. CDR3 sequence: CASSLSGAETQYF. As DNA, the CDR3 is TGTGCCAGCAGTTTATCAGGGGCGGAGACCCAGTACTTC.

V gene TRBV5-1 combines with J gene TRBJ2-2; TRBD2 matches 7 bases. CDR1 is SGHRS, CDR2 YFSETQ, per germline. V shed 0 bases, J shed 13 bases, and the junction held 3 bases outside the gene matches. The CDR3 is 12 amino acids. CDR3 bases: TGCGCCAGCAGCTTGGCCGGGGAGGGGCTGTTTTTT. Amino acid sequence: CASSLAGEGLFF.

The CDR3: CASSVAGDGYQETQYF. The CDR3 nucleotides are TGTGCCAGCAGCGTAGCTGGAGACGGATATCAAGAGACCCAGTACTTC. The chain couples TRBV9 to TRBJ2-5; D gene ambiguous. CDR3 length: 16 residues. The V end was cut by 0 bases, the J end by 2 bases, with 14 bases between. Per the germline V gene, CDR1 is SGDLS and CDR2 is YYNGEE.

V is TRBV28 and J is TRBJ1-2; 7 nucleotides agree with TRBD1. The CDR3 is made up of 15 amino acids. Germline loops: CDR1 MDHEN, CDR2 SYDVKM. The junction had 6 bases not matched to a gene; V was cut back by 1 base and J by 4 bases. The CDR3 spells CASSLFEGAGYGYTF. As DNA, the CDR3 is TGTGCCAGCAGTTTATTTGAGGGGGCGGGCTATGGCTACACCTTC.

CDR3 residues: CASGPQAGGPQTQYF. CDR3 coding DNA: TGCGCCAGCGGCCCCCAAGCGGGAGGGCCGCAGACCCAGTACTTC. V is TRBV5-1 and J is TRBJ2-5; 10 bases are a match to TRBD2. Germline CDR1 and CDR2: SGHRS and YFSETQ. The CDR3 contains 15 residues. J lost 6 bases, V lost 7 bases, and 12 bases had no gene match.